This T cell receptor (beta chain) was documented in a study of neoadjuvant nivolumab and ipilimumab in lung cancer. Trimming took off 3 bases at V and 1 base at J, with 12 bases between the two ends. Germline CDR1 is MGHDK and CDR2 is SYGVNS. The CDR3 has 16 amino acids. Using immunoSEQ multiplex PCR, the repertoire was profiled, and TCRdb retains in-frame clones only, with some absent. Of more than 8,500 clones in the sample, approximately 77% were seen once. Material: tumor tissue, obtained after neoadjuvant nivolumab, alone or with ipilimumab, at or shortly before surgery. This clonotype originated in an adult with non-small cell lung cancer. Some clones in this sample may be carry-over from other donors' samples. The chain has TRBV25-1 and TRBJ2-2; possibly TRBD1 or TRBD2 for D (5 bases each). DNA for the CDR3: TGTGCCAGCAGTGATCCGGCAGGGAGGAACACCGGGGAGCTGTTTTTT. It translates to CASSDPAGRNTGELFF.